The 2 T cell receptor beta chains presented below share a single source sample, sequenced in a study of blood T cells in healthy people across ages. With a J-beta primer mix and a sample-barcoded 5' primer, a second PCR ran 7 to 11 cycles. TCRdb independently ran MiXCR on the 5' RACE reads; one entry per CDR3 protein. The sample holds 550,000 to 750,000 distinct CDR3 sequences; 21% are singletons and the top ten take 3.5% to 4%. Sequencing was performed on blood. All receptors derive from an older man in good health.

This clonotype was counted a few times. The V call is TRBV5-1, the J call TRBJ2-5; 7 nucleotides align to TRBD1. Losses at the gene ends were 2 bases for V and 4 bases for J; bases not matched to a gene: 2. CDR3 length: 13 residues. Germline-derived CDR1 and CDR2 are SGHRS and YFSETQ. CDR3 sequence: CASSFDRAETQYF. The CDR3 nucleotides read TGCGCCAGCAGCTTTGACAGGGCAGAGACCCAGTACTTC. The full variable domain, with the rest looked up from reference TRBV5-1 and TRBJ2-5, is KAGVTQTPRYLIKTRGQQVTLSCSPISGHRSVSWYQQTPGQGLQFLFEYFSETQRNKGNFPGRFSGRQFSNSRSEMNVSTLELGDSALYLCASSFDRAETQYFGPGTRLLVL.

In this sample, this clonotype turned up a few times. The chain employs TRBV21-1 and TRBJ2-2; the tabulated D call, TRBD1, remains unverified against the DNA. TRBV21-1 is a documented pseudogene. This CDR3 has 18 residues. The CDR3 nucleotides are TGTGCCAGCAGCCCCGGGGTGGTAGCGGAGTCGAACACCGGGGAGCTGTTTTTT. It is translated as CASSPGVVAESNTGELFF.